This TCR beta chain came from a study of cytomegalovirus exposure and HLA in healthy donors. Whole-study context: Unique TCRs numbering approximately 80 million, obtained from HLA-typed donors, made up an early data release.

This CDR3 has 17 residues. Germline CDR1 and CDR2: SGHRS and YFSETQ. V lost 4 bases to trimming and J lost 2 bases; unmatched junction nucleotides: 10. A multiplex PCR was run with 60 Vbeta primers and 13 Jbeta primers. In the original processing: Counted up in a later analysis, unique TCR beta chains came to approximately 83 million, with about 9.9 million shared. Sequenced by immunoSEQ multiplex PCR; TCRdb stores in-frame clones only, minus some. That table supplies the V and J calls and clone size; D and trimming were determined from the DNA. Counted here are about 140,000 clones, approximately 80% occurring once; the ten biggest clones make up under 3%.

The chain has TRBV5-1 and TRBJ2-3; 10 bases are a match to TRBD2. The sequenced material came from PBMCs. The receptor was derived from a female donor in good health and CMV-seronegative. CDR3: CASSPRRTSGPTDTQYF. The CDR3 coding sequence is TGCGCCAGCAGCCCCCGAAGGACTAGCGGACCCACAGATACGCAGTATTTT.